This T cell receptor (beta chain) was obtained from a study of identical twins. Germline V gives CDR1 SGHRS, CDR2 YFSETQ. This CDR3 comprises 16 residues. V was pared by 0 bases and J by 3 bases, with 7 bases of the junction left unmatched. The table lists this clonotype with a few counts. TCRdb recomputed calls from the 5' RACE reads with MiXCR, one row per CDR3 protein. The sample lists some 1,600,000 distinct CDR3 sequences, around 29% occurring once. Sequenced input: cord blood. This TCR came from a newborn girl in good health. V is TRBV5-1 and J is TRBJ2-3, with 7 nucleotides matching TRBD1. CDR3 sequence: CASSLASRQGTDTQYF. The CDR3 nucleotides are TGCGCCAGCAGCTTGGCCTCAAGACAGGGAACAGATACGCAGTATTTT.